The rows below give T cell receptor beta chains drawn from one sample of a study of blood T cell repertoires in COVID-19. Measured with immunoSEQ multiplex PCR; TCRdb has only the in-frame clones, and not every one. The sample has over 300,000 clones; 83% are singletons. Source material: peripheral blood. These receptors all come from a woman aged 50 to 60 with acute or convalescent COVID-19. Both conserved end residues are part of each CDR3. A row's size may be missing; if present it is once, few, many or a size class.

once	TRBV29-1	CSVHIPQETQYF
-	TRBV4-2	CASTQGGVNYGYTF
-	TRBV2	CASSWDITGELFF
-	TRBV18	CASSRDRDSYGYTF
-	TRBV6-1	CASSEARDSGGYTF
few	TRBV10-3	CAISEPSASGRENTGELFF
-	TRBV7-2	CASSLPGDTQYF
-	TRBV10-3	CAINEGSAGETQYF
-	TRBV3-1/TRBV3-2	CASSPMTISGAHNEQFF
-	TRBV11-2	CASRDGVSGNTIYF
-	TRBV29-1	CSVERQTSTDTQYF
-	TRBV19	CASSIEGGGMDTEAFF
few	TRBV6-2/TRBV6-3	CASSSSRNTEAFF
few	TRBV18	CASSVGTGEVGEQYF
-	TRBV6-2/TRBV6-3	CASSRGTSGGNEQFF
few	TRBV2	CASSESGGGQGHTEAFF
-	TRBV5-4	CASRSEGGADNEQFF
once	TRBV6-5	CASSYQGETQYF
-	TRBV27	CASSSPGQGRSPLHF
-	TRBV2	CASGWTEETQYF
once	TRBV5-1	CASSSRLAGVGANVLTF
-	TRBV9	CASSPRDTEAFF
-	TRBV19	CASSTRELTYEQYF
-	TRBV20-1	CSASIWENQPQHF
-	TRBV2	CASSEDRDRVGQYF
-	TRBV7-2	CASSSRGGTEAFF
-	TRBV3-1/TRBV3-2	CASSQGTGSRQETQYF
-	TRBV5-1	CASRLTASNTGELFF
-	TRBV5-1	CASSWGDRDYNEQFF
few	TRBV19	CASSIDSSGANVLTF
few	TRBV5-4	CASSRRSAAGELFF
-	TRBV5-1	CASSLGSSGETQYF
-	TRBV5-1	CASSPSDSSVNYGYTF
many	TRBV6-5	CASSRGQGASYTF
-	TRBV4-1	CASSLDPAGEETQYF
once	TRBV5-1	CASRGTGNEKLFF
-	TRBV27	CASSPSEGNTDTQYF
-	TRBV18	CASSYNAGAGTEAFF
-	TRBV12-5	CASGPDRGANTEAFF
-	TRBV5-6	CASSLGAAAFNYGYTF
-	TRBV7-9	CASAQGPGGTGELFF
-	TRBV30	CAWSPREREGHQRTDTQYF
-	TRBV5-1	CASSVLTGELFF
-	TRBV11-3	CASSPTSGSGEQYF
-	TRBV5-1	CASSNGFGEQFF
-	TRBV19	CASSISGTDTQYF
-	TRBV11-2	CASSLDPGGYEQYF
-	TRBV12-3/TRBV12-4	CASSRRQGKAFF
-	TRBV19	CASHTGTGAGVYGYTF
-	TRBV12-5	CASGLGTRGQETQYF
-	TRBV18	CASSPDTTYEQYF
once	TRBV2	CASRDGQGGSIQYF
-	TRBV6-5	CASSSAGTGPQVGYTF
-	TRBV2	CASRDSYTGELFF
-	TRBV7-3	CASRPTSGRSGELFF
-	TRBV18	CASGIQGKETQYF
few	TRBV15	CATSRDDRVNTEAFF